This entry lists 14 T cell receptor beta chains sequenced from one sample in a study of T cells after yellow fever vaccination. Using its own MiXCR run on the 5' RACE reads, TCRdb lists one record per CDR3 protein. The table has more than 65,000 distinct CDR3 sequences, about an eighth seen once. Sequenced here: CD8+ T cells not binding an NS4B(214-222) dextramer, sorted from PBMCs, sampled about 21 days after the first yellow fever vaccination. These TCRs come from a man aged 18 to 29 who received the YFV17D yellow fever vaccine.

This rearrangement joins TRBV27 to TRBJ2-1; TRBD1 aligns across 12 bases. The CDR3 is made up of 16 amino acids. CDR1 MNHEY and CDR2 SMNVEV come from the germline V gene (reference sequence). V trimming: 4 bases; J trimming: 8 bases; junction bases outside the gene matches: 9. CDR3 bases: TGTGCCAGCAGTTCAAAAACGGGACAGGGGGCTTATGAGCAGTTCTTC. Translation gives CASSSKTGQGAYEQFF.

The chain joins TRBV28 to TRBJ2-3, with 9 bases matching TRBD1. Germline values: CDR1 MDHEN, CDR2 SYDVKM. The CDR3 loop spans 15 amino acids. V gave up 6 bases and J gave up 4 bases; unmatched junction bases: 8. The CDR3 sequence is CASRPGTGLPDTQYF. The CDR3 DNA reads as TGTGCCAGCAGACCCGGGACAGGGCTTCCAGATACGCAGTATTTT. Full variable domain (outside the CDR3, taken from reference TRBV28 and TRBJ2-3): DVKVTQSSRYLVKRTGEKVFLECVQDMDHENMFWYRQDPGLGLRLIYFSYDVKMKEKGDIPEGYSVSREKKERFSLILESASTNQTSMYLCASRPGTGLPDTQYFGPGTRLTVL.

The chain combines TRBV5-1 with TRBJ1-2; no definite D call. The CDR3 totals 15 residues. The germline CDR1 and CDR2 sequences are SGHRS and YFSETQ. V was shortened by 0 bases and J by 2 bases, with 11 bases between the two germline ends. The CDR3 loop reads CASSLAMMENYGYTF. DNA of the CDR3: TGCGCCAGCAGCTTGGCCATGATGGAAAACTATGGCTACACCTTC. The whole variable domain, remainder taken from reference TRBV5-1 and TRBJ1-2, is KAGVTQTPRYLIKTRGQQVTLSCSPISGHRSVSWYQQTPGQGLQFLFEYFSETQRNKGNFPGRFSGRQFSNSRSEMNVSTLELGDSALYLCASSLAMMENYGYTFGSGTRLTVV.

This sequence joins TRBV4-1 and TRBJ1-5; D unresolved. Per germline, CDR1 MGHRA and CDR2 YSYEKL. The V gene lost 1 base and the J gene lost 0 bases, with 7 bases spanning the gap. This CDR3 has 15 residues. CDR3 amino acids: CASSQGRYSNQPQHF. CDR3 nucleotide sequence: TGCGCCAGCAGCCAAGGGCGGTATAGCAATCAGCCCCAGCATTTT.

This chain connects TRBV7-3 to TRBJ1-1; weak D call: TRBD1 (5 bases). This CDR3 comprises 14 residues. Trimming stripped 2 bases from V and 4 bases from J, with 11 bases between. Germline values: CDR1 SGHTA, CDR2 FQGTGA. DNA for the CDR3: TGTGCCAGCAGCTTAGTAGGAGGGGCCACTGAAGCTTTCTTT. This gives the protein CASSLVGGATEAFF.

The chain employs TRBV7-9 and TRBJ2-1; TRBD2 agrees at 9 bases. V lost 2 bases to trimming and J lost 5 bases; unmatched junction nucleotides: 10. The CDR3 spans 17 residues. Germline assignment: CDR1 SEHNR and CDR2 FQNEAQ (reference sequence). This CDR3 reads CASSLLSGGLRNNEQFF. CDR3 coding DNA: TGTGCCAGCAGCTTACTTAGCGGGGGCCTTCGGAACAATGAGCAGTTCTTC.

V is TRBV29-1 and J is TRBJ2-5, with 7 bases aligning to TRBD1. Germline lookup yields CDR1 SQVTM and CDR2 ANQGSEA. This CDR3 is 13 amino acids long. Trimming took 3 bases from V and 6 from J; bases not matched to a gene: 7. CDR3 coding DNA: TGCAGCGTTGAGGGGACAGTGCCGAAGACCCAGTACTTC. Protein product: CSVEGTVPKTQYF.

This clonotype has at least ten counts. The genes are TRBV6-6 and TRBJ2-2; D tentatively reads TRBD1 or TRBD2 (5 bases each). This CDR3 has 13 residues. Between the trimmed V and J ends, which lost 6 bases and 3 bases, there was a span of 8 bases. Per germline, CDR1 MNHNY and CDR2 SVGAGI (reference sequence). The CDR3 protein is CASRGPDTGELFF. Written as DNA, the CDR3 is TGTGCCAGCAGGGGACCCGACACCGGGGAGCTGTTTTTT.

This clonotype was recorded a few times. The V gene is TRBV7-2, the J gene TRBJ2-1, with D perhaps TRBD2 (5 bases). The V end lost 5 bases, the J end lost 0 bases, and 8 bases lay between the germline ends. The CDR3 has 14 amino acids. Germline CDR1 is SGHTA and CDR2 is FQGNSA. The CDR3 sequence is CASSQRSSYNEQFF. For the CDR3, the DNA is TGTGCCAGCAGCCAGCGGAGCTCCTACAATGAGCAGTTCTTC.

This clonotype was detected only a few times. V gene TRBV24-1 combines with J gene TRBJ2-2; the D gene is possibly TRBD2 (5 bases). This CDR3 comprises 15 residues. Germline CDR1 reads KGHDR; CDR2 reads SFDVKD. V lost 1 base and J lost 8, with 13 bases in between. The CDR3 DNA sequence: TGTGCCACCAGTGATTTTAACCGAAGCGGTGGGGAGCTGTTTTTT. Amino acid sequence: CATSDFNRSGGELFF.

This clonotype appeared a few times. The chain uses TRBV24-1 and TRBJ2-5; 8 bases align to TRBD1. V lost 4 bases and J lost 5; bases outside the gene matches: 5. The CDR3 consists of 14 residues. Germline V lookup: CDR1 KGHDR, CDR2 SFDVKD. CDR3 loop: CATSEDRAFETQYF. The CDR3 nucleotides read TGTGCCACCAGTGAGGACAGGGCCTTTGAGACCCAGTACTTC.

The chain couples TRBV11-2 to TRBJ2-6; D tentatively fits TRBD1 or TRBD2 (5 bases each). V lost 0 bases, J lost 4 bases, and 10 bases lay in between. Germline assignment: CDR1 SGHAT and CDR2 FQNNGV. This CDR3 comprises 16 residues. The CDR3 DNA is TGTGCCAGCAGCTTAGATGAAGGGGACGGGGCCAACGTCCTGACTTTC. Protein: CASSLDEGDGANVLTF.

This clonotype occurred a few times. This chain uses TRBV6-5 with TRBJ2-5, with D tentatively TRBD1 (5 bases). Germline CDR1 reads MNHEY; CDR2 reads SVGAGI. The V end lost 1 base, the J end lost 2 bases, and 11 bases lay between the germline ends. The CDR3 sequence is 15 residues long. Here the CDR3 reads CASSYWGSSQETQYF. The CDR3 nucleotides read TGTGCCAGCAGTTACTGGGGCAGTTCACAAGAGACCCAGTACTTC.

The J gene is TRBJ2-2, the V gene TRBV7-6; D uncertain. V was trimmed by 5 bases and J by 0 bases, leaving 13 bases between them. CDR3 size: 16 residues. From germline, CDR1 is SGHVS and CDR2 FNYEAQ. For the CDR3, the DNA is TGTGCCAGCAGCGCACCCCCGCTAGCGAACACCGGGGAGCTGTTTTTT. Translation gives CASSAPPLANTGELFF.